This is a list of T cell receptor beta chains from one sample in a study of Ad26.COV2.S vaccination and SARS-CoV-2 variants. Clones were read by immunoSEQ multiplex PCR, and TCRdb kept only the in-frame ones, dropping some. The sample contains around 250,000 clones, about 90% of which appear only once. The source material was peripheral blood, sampled in a trial of Ad26.COV2.S vaccine versus placebo. These receptors all come from a person aged 18-60 years who received the Ad26.COV2.S COVID-19 vaccine or a placebo. Both conserved end residues are part of each CDR3. The D gene is left open where the match is weak. Clone size appears in some rows only: once, few, many, or a class for an expanded clone.

CDR3 DNA	CDR3 protein	V gene	D gene	clone size	J gene
TGTGCCTGGAGTCTCAGGGTAGGAGCTTTCTTT	CAWSLRVGAFF	TRBV30	.	.	TRBJ1-1
TGTGCCAGCAGGCTTTCCGACAGGGCGAGTTATCAGCCCCAGCATTTT	CASRLSDRASYQPQHF	TRBV2	TRBD1	.	TRBJ1-5
TGTGCCAGCAGTACCGTTGGGCGGTCTGTAGAGACCCAGTACTTC	CASSTVGRSVETQYF	TRBV28	.	.	TRBJ2-5
TGTGCCAGCAGTGACTTGGTGAACACTGAAGCTTTCTTT	CASSDLVNTEAFF	TRBV2	.	once	TRBJ1-1
TGTGCCAGCAGCGTAGTAGGGGAGGGGGAAAAACTGTTTTTT	CASSVVGEGEKLFF	TRBV9	.	once	TRBJ1-4
TGTGCCAGTAGTAGAGGTGGGTACTCCTACAATGAGCAGTTCTTC	CASSRGGYSYNEQFF	TRBV19	.	.	TRBJ2-1
TGTGCCAGCGCTCCCGGGACTAAAAGCGAGCAGTACTTC	CASAPGTKSEQYF	TRBV6-6	TRBD2	.	TRBJ2-7
TGTGCCAGCAGCCCCCAGGGTCCGGGGACTGAAGCTTTCTTT	CASSPQGPGTEAFF	TRBV5-5	.	.	TRBJ1-1
TGTGCCAGCAGCGTAGTCAGTCAAGCGGGGGCCTACAATGAGCAGTTCTTC	CASSVVSQAGAYNEQFF	TRBV9	TRBD2	once	TRBJ2-1
TGTGCCAGTTCACCAGGAGGGCTATCGAACACCGGGGAGCTGTTTTTT	CASSPGGLSNTGELFF	TRBV18	.	.	TRBJ2-2
TGTGCCAGCAGTAGGACTAGGTTGGGCATTCAGTACTTC	CASSRTRLGIQYF	TRBV12-3/TRBV12-4	TRBD2	.	TRBJ2-4
TGTGCCAGCAGTGCTACAGGGGGGAACACTGAAGCTTTCTTT	CASSATGGNTEAFF	TRBV25-1	TRBD1	.	TRBJ1-1
TGTGCCAGCAGCCAGTCGGGACTGCCCTACGAGCAGTACTTC	CASSQSGLPYEQYF	TRBV14	.	.	TRBJ2-7
TGTGCCAGCGGACAGTTCTATAATTCACCCCTCCACTTT	CASGQFYNSPLHF	TRBV7-8	.	.	TRBJ1-6
TGTGCCAGGCCTTGTAAGACCGGGGAGCTGTTTTTT	CARPCKTGELFF	TRBV3-1/TRBV3-2	.	.	TRBJ2-2
TGTGCCAGCAGCCTAAGGGCGGGTACAGATACGCAGTATTTT	CASSLRAGTDTQYF	TRBV13	.	.	TRBJ2-3
TGTGCCAGCAGTCCCTCTTGGGCAACTAATGAAAAACTGTTTTTT	CASSPSWATNEKLFF	TRBV27	.	.	TRBJ1-4
TGTGCCAGCAGCTATTCCTCGGCAGAGACACCCTATGGCTACATCTTC	CASSYSSAETPYGYIF	TRBV11-1	.	.	TRBJ1-2
TGTGCCAGCAGCTTAGATAATCAGCCCCAGCATTTT	CASSLDNQPQHF	TRBV5-4	.	.	TRBJ1-5
TGTGCAAGTCGCCAAGCTCGGGAGAACACAGATACGCAGTATTTT	CASRQARENTDTQYF	TRBV12-2	.	.	TRBJ2-3
TGTGCCAGCTCAACCCAAGGGACAGCTGAAGCTTTCTTT	CASSTQGTAEAFF	TRBV18	TRBD1	.	TRBJ1-1
TGTGCCAGCAGCGTGGGGACAGGTTCAAACACTGAAGCTTTCTTT	CASSVGTGSNTEAFF	TRBV7-2	TRBD1	.	TRBJ1-1
TGTGCCACCAGTGTAGTGGCAGATACGCAGTATTTT	CATSVVADTQYF	TRBV24-1	.	.	TRBJ2-3
TGTGCCTGGAGTGTGGTCATTGAAATCGGGGAGCTGTTTTTT	CAWSVVIEIGELFF	TRBV30	.	.	TRBJ2-2
TGTGCCAGCAGTTACGCCGGGGGCGCCCTCACCGGGGAGCTGTTTTTT	CASSYAGGALTGELFF	TRBV6-5	.	.	TRBJ2-2
TGTGCCAGCAGTTTATCGATAGGGGCAGGGGGCGCCCGGTCACCCCTCCACTTT	CASSLSIGAGGARSPLHF	TRBV27	TRBD1	.	TRBJ1-6
TGTGCCAGCAGTTACTCGAAGGGGCAGGGACAAGAGACCCAGTACTTC	CASSYSKGQGQETQYF	TRBV6-5	.	.	TRBJ2-5
TGTGCCAGCAGCTGGGCAGATACGCAGTATTTT	CASSWADTQYF	TRBV5-4	.	.	TRBJ2-3
TGTGCCAGCAGCTCACTAGCGGGGGTTGAGACCCAGTACTTC	CASSSLAGVETQYF	TRBV7-3	TRBD2	once	TRBJ2-5
TGTGCCAGCAGTTTTCTAAATTCACCCCTCCACTTT	CASSFLNSPLHF	TRBV12-3/TRBV12-4	.	.	TRBJ1-6
TGCGCCAGCAGCCAAGTAGGAGGGACAGGGGGTACCGGGGCCAACGTCCTGACTTTC	CASSQVGGTGGTGANVLTF	TRBV4-3	TRBD1	.	TRBJ2-6
TGTGCCAGCAGCTTAGAATCGGGGATTCCCTACGAGCAGTACTTC	CASSLESGIPYEQYF	TRBV7-9	.	many	TRBJ2-7
TGTGCCAGCAGTGCACAGGGGAACTATGGCTACACCTTC	CASSAQGNYGYTF	TRBV2	TRBD1	.	TRBJ1-2
TGTGCCAGCACACACAGCGGGAGCTCTGGGGCCAACGTCCTGACTTTC	CASTHSGSSGANVLTF	TRBV11-2	TRBD2	.	TRBJ2-6
TGTGCCAGCAGCCCGGGGGCAGTCCCCTACGAGCAGTACTTC	CASSPGAVPYEQYF	TRBV5-6	.	.	TRBJ2-7
TGTGCCAGCAGCTTGCGTACGGGAAGCAATCAGCCCCAGCATTTT	CASSLRTGSNQPQHF	TRBV5-8	.	.	TRBJ1-5
TGTGCCAGCAGCGTAGACCAGAACTATGGCTACACCTTC	CASSVDQNYGYTF	TRBV9	.	.	TRBJ1-2
TGTGCCTGGAGCACTCGGGGCCTTTCCCGAGAGACCCAGTACTTC	CAWSTRGLSRETQYF	TRBV30	.	.	TRBJ2-5
TGTGCCAGTAGTATTAGGAGGGACAGGGCCTACGAGCAGTACTTC	CASSIRRDRAYEQYF	TRBV19	TRBD1	once	TRBJ2-7
TGTGCCATCAGTGATTCGGCGGATACGCAGTATTTT	CAISDSADTQYF	TRBV10-3	.	.	TRBJ2-3
TGTGCCAGCAGCCTACAATCAGACGACTATGGCTACACCTTC	CASSLQSDDYGYTF	TRBV7-2	.	.	TRBJ1-2
TGTGCCAGCAGTTCAAACACCATATATTTT	CASSSNTIYF	TRBV28	.	.	TRBJ1-3